The entry below gives a single T cell receptor beta chain sequence along with its context. The CDR3 runs to 15 residues. CDR1 and CDR2 (germline): MNHNS, SASEGT. V shed 0 bases and J 5 bases; nucleotides not matched to a gene: 3. These data belong to a study of blood T cell repertoires in COVID-19. Study details: Donors in the United States, Italy and Spain gave samples during acute or convalescent COVID-19. Sources were T cells, B-cell-depleted T cells, or PBMCs; the material itself was cDNA or gDNA.

Source study methods: Amplification of reference gene primers provided the estimated nucleated cell counts. Measured with immunoSEQ multiplex PCR; TCRdb has only the in-frame clones, and not every one. V, J and clone size derive from that table, while D and trimming were established from the DNA sequence. The data show around 100,000 clones, about 85% seen once. The V gene is TRBV6-1, the J gene TRBJ1-1, with TRBD1 matching 10 bases. The specimen was peripheral blood. The TCR comes from a man between 40 and 49 years old with acute or convalescent COVID-19. The CDR3 region is CASSEARTGGTEAFF. The CDR3 DNA reads TGTGCCAGCAGTGAAGCTAGGACAGGGGGGACTGAAGCTTTCTTT.